Presented here are 9 T cell receptor beta chains from one specimen sequenced in a study of T-cell reconstitution after alpha-beta-depleted transplantation in children. The TCRbeta library was prepared with unique molecular identifiers. Using its own MiXCR run on the PCR reads, TCRdb lists one record per CDR3 protein. The sample lists 500,000 or so distinct CDR3 sequences, less than 35% seen once, with around 2.3% in the top ten. This sample comprised PBMCs from the stem cell graft donor, obtained from the stem cell graft. The receptors here all came from a human donor who donated a stem cell graft to a child with aplastic anemia.

The genes are TRBV7-6 and TRBJ2-1; 13 bases line up with TRBD2. This CDR3 comprises 19 residues. CDR1 is SGHVS, CDR2 FNYEAQ, per germline. J lost 7 bases, V lost 1 base, and 13 bases had no gene match. The CDR3 reads CASSLVGLAGASLLNEQFF. The CDR3 DNA reads TGTGCCAGCAGCTTAGTCGGACTAGCGGGAGCCTCTTTACTGAATGAGCAGTTCTTC.

The chain combines TRBV18 with TRBJ1-1; D is possibly TRBD1 (6 bases). Deletions cut 3 bases from V and 8 bases from J, with 10 bases between. CDR1 and CDR2 from the germline V gene are KGHSH and LQKENI. The CDR3 sequence is 12 residues long. Here the CDR3 reads CASSPRQDEAFF. CDR3 in DNA: TGTGCCAGCTCACCCCGACAGGACGAAGCTTTCTTT. Variable domain in full (rest from reference TRBV18 and TRBJ1-1): NAGVMQNPRHLVRRRGQEARLRCSPMKGHSHVYWYRQLPEEGLKFMVYLQKENIIDESGMPKERFSAEFPKEGPSILRIQQVVRGDSAAYFCASSPRQDEAFFGQGTRLTVV.

This clonotype showed up just a few times. The rearrangement uses TRBV12-3 or TRBV12-4 and TRBJ1-5, with a tentative D call TRBD1 (5 bases). V lost 6 bases and J 0 bases, leaving 15 bases between the germline ends. CDR3 size: 16 residues. CDR3 in amino acids: CASRADKAYSNQPQHF. CDR3 sequence (DNA): TGTGCCAGCAGGGCGGACAAGGCCTATAGCAATCAGCCCCAGCATTTT.

The J gene is TRBJ2-1, the V gene TRBV5-1, with D perhaps TRBD2 (6 bases). V was shortened by 5 bases and J by 5 bases, with 17 bases between the two germline ends. Germline CDR1 SGHRS, CDR2 YFSETQ. The CDR3 has 15 amino acids. CDR3 in amino acids: CASSLTGESNNEQFF. CDR3 in DNA: TGCGCCAGCAGTCTTACGGGGGAATCGAACAATGAGCAGTTCTTC.

This clonotype was detected only a few times. The V call is TRBV5-6, the J call TRBJ2-5; a possible D gene is TRBD2 (6 bases). Germline V gives CDR1 SGHDT, CDR2 YYEEEE. CDR3 length equals 14 residues. Trimming shortened V by 1 base and J by 5 bases, and 12 bases separated the two germline ends. CDR3 region: CASSLFGGAETQYF. The CDR3 nucleotides read TGTGCCAGCAGCTTGTTTGGCGGGGCGGAGACCCAGTACTTC.

The J gene is TRBJ1-1, the V gene TRBV7-2, with D possibly matching TRBD1 (6 bases). V lost 4 bases and J lost 0, with 12 bases in between. CDR3 length: 15 residues. Germline V gene data show CDR1 as SGHTA and CDR2 as FQGNSA. The CDR3 spells CASSYGAGVNTEAFF. In nucleotides, the CDR3 is TGTGCCAGCAGCTACGGAGCAGGGGTGAACACTGAAGCTTTCTTT.

This clonotype appeared a few times. The chain links TRBV29-1 to TRBJ2-2; no reliable D call. With 5 bases removed from V and 7 bases from J, the gap between germline ends came to 8 bases. The CDR3 is made up of 11 amino acids. Germline CDR1 reads SQVTM; CDR2 reads ANQGSEA. The chain's CDR3 is CSVLVIGELFF. The DNA of the CDR3 is TGCAGCGTTTTAGTTATCGGGGAGCTGTTTTTT.

J is TRBJ1-5 and V is TRBV6-4; tentative D call: TRBD1 (6 bases). Per the germline V gene, CDR1 is MRHNA and CDR2 is SNTAGT. Trimming stripped 6 bases from V and 1 base from J, with 13 bases between. The CDR3 runs to 15 residues. CDR3 sequence: CASRSGGASNQPQHF. The CDR3 coding sequence is TGTGCCAGCAGAAGTGGGGGGGCGAGCAATCAGCCCCAGCATTTT.

The V gene is TRBV12-3 or TRBV12-4, the J gene TRBJ2-5; D unresolved. The V end was cut by 3 bases, the J end by 5 bases, with 16 bases between. This CDR3 comprises 15 residues. Here the CDR3 DNA reads TGTGCCAGCAGTTTGGTTCAGAGGAACGGGGAGACCCAGTACTTC. Protein: CASSLVQRNGETQYF.